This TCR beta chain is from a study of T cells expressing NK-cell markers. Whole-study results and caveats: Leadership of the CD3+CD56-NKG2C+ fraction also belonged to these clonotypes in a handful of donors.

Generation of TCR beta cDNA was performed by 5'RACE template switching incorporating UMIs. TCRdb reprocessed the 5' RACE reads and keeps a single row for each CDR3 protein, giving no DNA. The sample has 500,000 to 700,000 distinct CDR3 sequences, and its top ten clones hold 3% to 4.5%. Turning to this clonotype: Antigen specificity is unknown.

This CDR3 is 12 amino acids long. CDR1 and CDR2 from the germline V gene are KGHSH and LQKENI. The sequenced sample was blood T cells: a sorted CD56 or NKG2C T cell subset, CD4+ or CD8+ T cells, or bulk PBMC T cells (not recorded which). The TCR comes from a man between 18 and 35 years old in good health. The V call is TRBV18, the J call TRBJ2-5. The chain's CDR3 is CASSPIGETQYF.